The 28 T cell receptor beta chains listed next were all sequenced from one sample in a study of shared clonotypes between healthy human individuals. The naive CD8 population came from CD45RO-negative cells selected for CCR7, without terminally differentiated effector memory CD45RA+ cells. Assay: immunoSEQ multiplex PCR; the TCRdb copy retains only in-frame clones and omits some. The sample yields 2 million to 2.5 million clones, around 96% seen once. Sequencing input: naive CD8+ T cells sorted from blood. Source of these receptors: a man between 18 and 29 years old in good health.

The CDR3 nucleotides read TGTGCCAGCAGTGAAGAGGGGGCAGTCACAGATACGCAGTATTTT. Translating gives CASSEEGAVTDTQYF. The chain carries TRBV6-1 and TRBJ2-3; 7 nucleotides match TRBD1. Germline V gene sequence: CDR1 MNHNS, CDR2 SASEGT. The J segment lost 2 bases and the V segment lost 1 base, leaving 3 bases of the junction unmatched. CDR3 length: 15 residues.

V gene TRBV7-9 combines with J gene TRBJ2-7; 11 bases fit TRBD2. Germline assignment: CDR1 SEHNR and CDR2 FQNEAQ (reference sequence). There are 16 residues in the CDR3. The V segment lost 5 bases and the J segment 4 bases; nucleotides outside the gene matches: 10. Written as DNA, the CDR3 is TGTGCCAGCAGCCACACTTTAGCGGGAGGGCCGTACGAGCAGTACTTC. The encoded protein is CASSHTLAGGPYEQYF.

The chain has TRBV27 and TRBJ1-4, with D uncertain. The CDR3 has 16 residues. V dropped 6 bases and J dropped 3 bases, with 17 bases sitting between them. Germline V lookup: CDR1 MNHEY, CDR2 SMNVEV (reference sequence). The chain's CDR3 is CASRPGSVLSNEKLFF. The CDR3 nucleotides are TGTGCCAGCAGGCCCGGGTCGGTACTGTCTAATGAAAAACTGTTTTTT.

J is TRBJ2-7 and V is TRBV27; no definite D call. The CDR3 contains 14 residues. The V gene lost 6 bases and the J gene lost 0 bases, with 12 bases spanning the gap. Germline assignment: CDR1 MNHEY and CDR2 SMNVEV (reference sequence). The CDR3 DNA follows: TGTGCCAGCAGCCTGGACGGTCACTCCTACGAGCAGTACTTC. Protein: CASSLDGHSYEQYF.

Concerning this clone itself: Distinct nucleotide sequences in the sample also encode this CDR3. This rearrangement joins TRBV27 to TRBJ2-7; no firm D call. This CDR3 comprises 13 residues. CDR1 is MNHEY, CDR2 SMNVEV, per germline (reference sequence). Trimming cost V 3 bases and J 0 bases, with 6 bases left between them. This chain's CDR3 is CASSFGGSYEQYF. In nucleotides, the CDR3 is TGTGCCAGCAGTTTCGGCGGCTCCTACGAGCAGTACTTC.

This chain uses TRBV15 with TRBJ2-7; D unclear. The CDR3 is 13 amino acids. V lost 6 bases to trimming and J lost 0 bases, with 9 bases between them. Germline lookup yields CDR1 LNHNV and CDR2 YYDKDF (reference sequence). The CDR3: CATSDSSSYEQYF. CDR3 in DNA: TGTGCCACCAGTGACTCCAGCTCCTACGAGCAGTACTTC.

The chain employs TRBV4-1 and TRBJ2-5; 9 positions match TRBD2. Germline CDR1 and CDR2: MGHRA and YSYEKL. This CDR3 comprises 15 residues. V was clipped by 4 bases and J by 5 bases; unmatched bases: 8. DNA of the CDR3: TGCGCCAGCAGCCCATTGGGACTAGCTCCGGAGACCCAGTACTTC. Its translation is CASSPLGLAPETQYF.

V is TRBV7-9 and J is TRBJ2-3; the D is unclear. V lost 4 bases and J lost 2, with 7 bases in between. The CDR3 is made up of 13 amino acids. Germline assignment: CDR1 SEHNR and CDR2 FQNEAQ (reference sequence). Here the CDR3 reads CASSSRNTDTQYF. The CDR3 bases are TGTGCCAGCAGCTCCAGGAACACAGATACGCAGTATTTT.

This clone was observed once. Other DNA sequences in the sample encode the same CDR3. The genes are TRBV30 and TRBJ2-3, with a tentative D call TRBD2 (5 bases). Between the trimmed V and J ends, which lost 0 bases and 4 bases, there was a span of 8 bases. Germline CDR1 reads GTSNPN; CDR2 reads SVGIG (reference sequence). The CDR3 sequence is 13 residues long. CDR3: CAWSVLGADTQYF. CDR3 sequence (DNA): TGTGCCTGGAGTGTACTCGGGGCAGATACGCAGTATTTT.

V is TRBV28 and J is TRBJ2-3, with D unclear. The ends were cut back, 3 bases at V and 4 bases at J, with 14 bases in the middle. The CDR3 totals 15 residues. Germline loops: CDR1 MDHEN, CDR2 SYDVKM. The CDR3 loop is CASSFVLGEADTQYF. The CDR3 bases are TGTGCCAGCAGTTTTGTCTTGGGTGAAGCAGATACGCAGTATTTT.

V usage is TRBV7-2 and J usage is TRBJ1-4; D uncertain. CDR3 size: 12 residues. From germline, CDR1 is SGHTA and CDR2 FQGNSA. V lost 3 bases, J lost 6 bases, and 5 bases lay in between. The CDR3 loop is CASSLGDEKLFF. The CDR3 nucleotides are TGTGCCAGCAGCTTGGGAGATGAAAAACTGTTTTTT.

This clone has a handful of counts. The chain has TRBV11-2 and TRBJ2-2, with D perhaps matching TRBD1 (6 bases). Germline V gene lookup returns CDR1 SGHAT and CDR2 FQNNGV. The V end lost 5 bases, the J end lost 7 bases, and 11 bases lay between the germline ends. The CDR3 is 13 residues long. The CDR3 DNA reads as TGTGCCAGCAGCGCCAAACAGGGCGGGGAGCTGTTTTTT. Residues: CASSAKQGGELFF.

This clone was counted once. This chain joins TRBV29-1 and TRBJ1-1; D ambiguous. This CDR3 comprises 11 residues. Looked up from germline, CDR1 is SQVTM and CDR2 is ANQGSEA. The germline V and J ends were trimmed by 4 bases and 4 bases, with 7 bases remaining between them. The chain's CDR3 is CSVVQTTEAFF. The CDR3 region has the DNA TGCAGCGTTGTCCAGACCACTGAAGCTTTCTTT.

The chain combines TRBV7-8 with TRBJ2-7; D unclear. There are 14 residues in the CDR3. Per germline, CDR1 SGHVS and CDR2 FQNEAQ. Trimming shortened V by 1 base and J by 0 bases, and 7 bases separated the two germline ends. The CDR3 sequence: CASSLEYSSYEQYF. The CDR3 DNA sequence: TGTGCCAGCAGCTTAGAATATAGCTCCTACGAGCAGTACTTC.

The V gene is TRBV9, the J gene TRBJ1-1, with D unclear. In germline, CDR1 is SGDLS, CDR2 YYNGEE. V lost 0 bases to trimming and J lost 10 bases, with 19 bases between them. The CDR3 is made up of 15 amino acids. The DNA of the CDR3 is TGTGCCAGCAGCGTAGAATCTCGCGGGTCCCTAGGAGCTTTCTTT. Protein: CASSVESRGSLGAFF.

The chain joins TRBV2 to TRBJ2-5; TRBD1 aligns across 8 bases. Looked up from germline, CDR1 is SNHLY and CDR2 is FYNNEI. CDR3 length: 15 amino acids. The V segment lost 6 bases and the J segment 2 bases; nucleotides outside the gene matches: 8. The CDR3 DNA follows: TGTGCCAGCAGAGACCGCAGGGACAGGCAAGAGACCCAGTACTTC. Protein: CASRDRRDRQETQYF.

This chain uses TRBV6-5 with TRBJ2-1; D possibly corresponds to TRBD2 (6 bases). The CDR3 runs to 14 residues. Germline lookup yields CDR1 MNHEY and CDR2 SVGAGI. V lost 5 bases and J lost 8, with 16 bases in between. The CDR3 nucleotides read TGTGCCAGCAGTACAACGCCACTAGCCCATGAGCAGTTCTTC. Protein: CASSTTPLAHEQFF.

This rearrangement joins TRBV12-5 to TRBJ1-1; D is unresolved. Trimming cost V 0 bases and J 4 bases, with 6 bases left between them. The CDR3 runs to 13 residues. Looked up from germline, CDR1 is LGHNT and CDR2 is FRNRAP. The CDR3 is CASGLVWGTEAFF. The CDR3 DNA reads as TGTGCTAGTGGTTTGGTGTGGGGCACTGAAGCTTTCTTT.

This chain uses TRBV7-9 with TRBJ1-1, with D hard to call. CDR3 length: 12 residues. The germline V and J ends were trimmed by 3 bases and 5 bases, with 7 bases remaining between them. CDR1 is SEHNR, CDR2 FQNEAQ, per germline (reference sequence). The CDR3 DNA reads TGTGCCAGCAGCTTTGTAAGGACTGAAGCTTTCTTT. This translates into CASSFVRTEAFF.

The CDR3 sequence: CASSPGTETLNTGELFF. CDR3 sequence (DNA): TGTGCCAGCAGCCCCGGGACGGAGACTTTAAACACCGGGGAGCTGTTTTTT. The rearrangement uses TRBV13 and TRBJ2-2, with D possibly called TRBD1 or TRBD2 (5 bases each). The CDR3 covers 17 residues. Germline CDR1 is PRHDT and CDR2 is FYEKMQ (reference sequence). V lost 5 bases, J lost 2 bases, and 18 bases lay in between.

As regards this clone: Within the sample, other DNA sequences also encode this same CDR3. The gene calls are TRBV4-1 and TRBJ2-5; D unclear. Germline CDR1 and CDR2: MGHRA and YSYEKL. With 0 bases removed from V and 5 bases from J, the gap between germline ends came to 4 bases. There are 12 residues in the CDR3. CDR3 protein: CASSQDRETQYF. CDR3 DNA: TGCGCCAGCAGCCAAGATCGGGAGACCCAGTACTTC.

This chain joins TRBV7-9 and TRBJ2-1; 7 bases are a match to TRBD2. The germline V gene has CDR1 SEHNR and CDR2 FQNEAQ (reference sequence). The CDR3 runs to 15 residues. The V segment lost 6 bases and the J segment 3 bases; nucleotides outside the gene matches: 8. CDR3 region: CASSYSSGHYNEQFF. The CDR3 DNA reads TGTGCCAGCAGTTATTCTAGCGGCCACTACAATGAGCAGTTCTTC.

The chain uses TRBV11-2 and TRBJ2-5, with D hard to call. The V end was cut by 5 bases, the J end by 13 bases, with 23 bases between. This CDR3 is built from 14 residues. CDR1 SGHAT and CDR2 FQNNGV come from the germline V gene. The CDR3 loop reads CASSLSLDFGSRYF. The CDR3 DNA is TGTGCCAGCAGCCTTAGTTTAGATTTCGGGTCCCGGTACTTC.

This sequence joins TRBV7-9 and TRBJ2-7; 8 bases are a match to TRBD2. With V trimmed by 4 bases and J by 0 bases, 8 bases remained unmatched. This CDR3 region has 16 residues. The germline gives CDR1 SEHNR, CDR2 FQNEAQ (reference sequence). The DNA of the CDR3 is TGTGCCAGCAGCTCCCCTGGTAGCGGGGTCTCCTACGAGCAGTACTTC. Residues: CASSSPGSGVSYEQYF.

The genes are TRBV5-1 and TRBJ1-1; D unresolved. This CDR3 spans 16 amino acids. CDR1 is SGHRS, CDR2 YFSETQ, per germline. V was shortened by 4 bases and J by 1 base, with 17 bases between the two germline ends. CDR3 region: CASSLQEGAGNTEAFF. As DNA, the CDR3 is TGCGCCAGCAGCCTCCAGGAGGGCGCCGGGAACACTGAAGCTTTCTTT.

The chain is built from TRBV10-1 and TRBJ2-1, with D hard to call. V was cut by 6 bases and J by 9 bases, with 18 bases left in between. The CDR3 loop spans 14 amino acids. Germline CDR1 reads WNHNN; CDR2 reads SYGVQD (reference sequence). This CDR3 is CASSVDKPLSEQFF. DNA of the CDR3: TGCGCCAGCAGCGTTGACAAGCCCCTGAGTGAGCAGTTCTTC.

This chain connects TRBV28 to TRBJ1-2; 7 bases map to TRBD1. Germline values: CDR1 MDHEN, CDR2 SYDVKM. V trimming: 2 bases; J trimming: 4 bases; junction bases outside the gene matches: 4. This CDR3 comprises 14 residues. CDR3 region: CASSLQGQTYGYTF. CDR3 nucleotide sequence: TGTGCCAGCAGTTTACAGGGACAGACCTATGGCTACACCTTC.

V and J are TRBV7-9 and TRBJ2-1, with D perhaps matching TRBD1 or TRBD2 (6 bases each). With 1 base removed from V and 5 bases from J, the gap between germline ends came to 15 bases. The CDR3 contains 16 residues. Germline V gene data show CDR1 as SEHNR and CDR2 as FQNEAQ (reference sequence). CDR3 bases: TGTGCCAGCAGCTTAGTGGATGGGGGGCAGAACAATGAGCAGTTCTTC. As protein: CASSLVDGGQNNEQFF. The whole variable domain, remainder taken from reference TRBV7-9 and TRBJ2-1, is DTGVSQNPRHKITKRGQNVTFRCDPISEHNRLYWYRQTLGQGPEFLTYFQNEAQLEKSRLLSDRFSAERPKGSFSTLEIQRTEQGDSAMYLCASSLVDGGQNNEQFFGPGTRLTVL.